These 29 T cell receptor beta chains were all obtained from the same sample, sequenced in a study of memory CD4+ T cells and cytomegalovirus serostatus. Sequencing used immunoSEQ multiplex PCR; TCRdb keeps in-frame clones, though not all of them. The sample includes tens of thousands of clones, about 77% of them seen just once. The sort gate was single viable CD3+CD4+CD8-CD45RO+ cells for memory CD4+ T cells. The sample taken for sequencing was memory CD4+ T cells from blood. Receptors originate from an adult in good health and CMV-seronegative.

In this sample, this clone turned up once. V gene TRBV6-6 combines with J gene TRBJ2-2; D gene uncertain. CDR3 length equals 13 residues. Between the trimmed V and J ends, which lost 1 base and 6 bases, there was a span of 6 bases. Germline V gives CDR1 MNHNY, CDR2 SVGAGI (reference sequence). DNA for the CDR3: TGTGCCAGCAGTTACTTTGATTCCGGGGAGCTGTTTTTT. Translated: CASSYFDSGELFF.

This clone appeared a single time. The chain links TRBV6-5 to TRBJ1-2, with D hard to call. Germline CDR1 reads MNHEY; CDR2 reads SVGAGI. The V and J ends lost 6 bases and 8 bases respectively, with 13 bases between them. This CDR3 has 12 amino acids. The CDR3: CASSRKGYGYTF. The CDR3, as DNA: TGTGCCAGCAGCAGGAAAGGGTACGGCTACACCTTC.

This chain connects TRBV19 to TRBJ1-2, with 8 bases fitting TRBD1. V was pared by 6 bases and J by 8 bases, with 2 bases of the junction left unmatched. The CDR3 sequence is 11 residues long. In germline, CDR1 is LNHDA, CDR2 SQIVND (reference sequence). CDR3 sequence: CASRTGEGYTF. CDR3 in DNA: TGTGCCAGTAGGACAGGGGAGGGCTACACCTTC.

To note about this clone: Within the sample, other DNA sequences also encode this same CDR3. V gene TRBV30 combines with J gene TRBJ2-1; TRBD1 matches 7 bases. This CDR3 comprises 14 residues. Germline V gene sequence: CDR1 GTSNPN, CDR2 SVGIG (reference sequence). With 0 bases clipped from V and 3 bases from J, the junction kept 2 bases outside the gene matches. The CDR3 nucleotides are TGTGCCTGGAGTGTAAGGACAGGCTACAATGAGCAGTTCTTC. Translating gives CAWSVRTGYNEQFF.

V usage is TRBV5-1 and J usage is TRBJ2-7; 7 bases align to TRBD1. Looked up from germline, CDR1 is SGHRS and CDR2 is YFSETQ. J lost 2 bases, V lost 0 bases, and 5 bases had no gene match. This CDR3 has 15 amino acids. The CDR3 DNA reads as TGCGCCAGCAGCTTGGAAGGGGGCAGTACCTACGAGCAGTACTTC. Translated, it gives CASSLEGGSTYEQYF.

The rearrangement links TRBV7-9 to TRBJ1-1; no clear D. The CDR3 extends over 14 amino acids. CDR1 is SEHNR and CDR2 is FQNEAQ in the germline V gene (reference sequence). V lost 4 bases and J 1 base, leaving 10 bases between the germline ends. The CDR3 reads CASSSGRWNTEAFF. CDR3 nucleotides: TGTGCCAGCAGCTCGGGTAGGTGGAACACTGAAGCTTTCTTT.

This clone has only a few counts. V is TRBV5-4 and J is TRBJ1-2, with 8 nucleotides matching TRBD1. The CDR3 contains 13 residues. J gave up 8 bases and V 3 bases, and 6 bases lay outside the gene matches. The V gene's germline CDR1 is SGHNT and CDR2 YYREEE (reference sequence). The CDR3 region is CASSSPRQGGYTF. CDR3 bases: TGTGCCAGCAGCTCCCCACGACAGGGGGGCTACACCTTC.

The V call is TRBV6-5, the J call TRBJ1-2; no definite D call. The CDR3 contains 14 residues. Germline CDR1 and CDR2: MNHEY and SVGAGI. The V end lost 6 bases, the J end lost 4 bases, and 15 bases lay between the germline ends. The CDR3, as DNA: TGTGCCAGCAGGAGCTTCCAGGCCCTCTATGGCTACACCTTC. Its translation: CASRSFQALYGYTF.

This clone has a single count. As DNA, the CDR3 is TGTGCCAGCAGCCCGTGGTCCGGAGGTTCCTACGAGCAGTACTTC. This translates into CASSPWSGGSYEQYF. The chain has TRBV27 and TRBJ2-7, with D possibly matching TRBD2 (5 bases). V was cut by 6 bases and J by 1 base, with 16 bases left in between. This CDR3 is 15 amino acids long. Looked up from germline, CDR1 is MNHEY and CDR2 is SMNVEV (reference sequence).

This rearrangement joins TRBV19 to TRBJ1-5; a weak D match, TRBD1 (6 bases). CDR1 is LNHDA, CDR2 SQIVND, per germline (reference sequence). This CDR3 region has 14 residues. V lost 5 bases and J lost 7, with 15 bases in between. The CDR3 here is CASSLTGGYQPQHF. The CDR3 nucleotides are TGTGCCAGTAGTCTGACAGGAGGGTACCAGCCCCAGCATTTT.

The chain is built from TRBV6-6 and TRBJ2-2, with a weak D call TRBD2 (6 bases). The CDR3 contains 16 residues. V lost 3 bases and J lost 3, with 14 bases in between. Germline CDR1 MNHNY, CDR2 SVGAGI (reference sequence). CDR3 loop: CASSYRLGGDTGELFF. The CDR3 region has the DNA TGTGCCAGCAGTTATCGGCTAGGAGGGGACACCGGGGAGCTGTTTTTT.

The chain recombines TRBV6-1 with TRBJ2-7; D uncertain. Trimming removed 0 bases at V and 0 bases at J, with 6 bases between. The V gene's germline CDR1 is MNHNS and CDR2 SASEGT. The CDR3 spans 14 residues. In nucleotides, the CDR3 is TGTGCCAGCAGTGAAGCGGCAGGCTCCTACGAGCAGTACTTC. Amino acids: CASSEAAGSYEQYF.

This clone was recorded once. The chain carries TRBV10-3 and TRBJ2-3, with D possibly being TRBD1 (5 bases). Trimming stripped 0 bases from V and 4 bases from J, with 17 bases between. Germline CDR1 is ENHRY and CDR2 is SYGVKD. The CDR3 contains 17 residues. The CDR3 DNA reads as TGTGCCATCAGTGAGTCTGTCGCCCAGGGATATGCAGATACGCAGTATTTT. Residues: CAISESVAQGYADTQYF.

The chain's CDR3 is CASSYGDTQYF. In nucleotides, the CDR3 is TGTGCCAGCAGTTACGGGGATACGCAGTATTTT. The chain joins TRBV6-6 to TRBJ2-3; unclear D gene. Germline V CDR1 and CDR2: MNHNY, SVGAGI (reference sequence). This CDR3 has 11 residues. V lost 2 bases to trimming and J lost 6 bases, with 3 bases between them.

This chain uses TRBV5-1 with TRBJ1-2, with D unclear. The length of the CDR3 is 13 residues. Germline lookup yields CDR1 SGHRS and CDR2 YFSETQ. The ends were cut back, 0 bases at V and 8 bases at J, with 11 bases in the middle. The CDR3 spells CASSLAGRSGYTF. CDR3 DNA: TGCGCCAGCAGCTTGGCGGGCAGGTCAGGCTACACCTTC.

The chain couples TRBV28 to TRBJ1-1; TRBD1 is a possible D gene (6 bases). The CDR3 covers 15 residues. The V end was cut by 4 bases, the J end by 7 bases, with 19 bases between. CDR1 and CDR2 (germline): MDHEN, SYDVKM. CDR3 coding DNA: TGTGCCAGCAGTTCTATACAGGGTTCGGGCCTTGAAGCTTTCTTT. This codes for CASSSIQGSGLEAFF.

CDR3 in amino acids: CASSSREGEKLFF. CDR3 nucleotide sequence: TGTGCCAGCAGTTCCAGGGAGGGTGAAAAACTGTTTTTT. This chain links TRBV27 with TRBJ1-4, with a possible D match to TRBD1 (5 bases). The CDR3 length is 13 residues. Germline V gene sequence: CDR1 MNHEY, CDR2 SMNVEV (reference sequence). V was pared by 4 bases and J by 7 bases, with 10 bases between.

This chain uses TRBV6-5 with TRBJ1-4, with 7 bases matching TRBD1. The CDR3 totals 15 residues. The germline V gene has CDR1 MNHEY and CDR2 SVGAGI. With V trimmed by 6 bases and J by 0 bases, 4 bases remained unmatched. The CDR3: CASSWDRATNEKLFF. CDR3 DNA sequence: TGTGCCAGCAGCTGGGACAGAGCAACTAATGAAAAACTGTTTTTT.

This chain connects TRBV5-6 to TRBJ2-5; D is ambiguous. The CDR3 totals 14 residues. Trimming pared 3 bases from V and 1 base from J, leaving 10 bases between. CDR1 and CDR2 (germline): SGHDT, YYEEEE. The CDR3 region has the DNA TGTGCCAGCAGCTCCGGACGGATCCAAGAGACCCAGTACTTC. It translates to CASSSGRIQETQYF.

The CDR3 nucleotides read TGTGCCTGGAGTGGGGCAGGGCTGAGCAATCAGCCCCAGCATTTT. It yields the protein CAWSGAGLSNQPQHF. This chain joins TRBV30 and TRBJ1-5; maybe TRBD1 (5 bases). Germline V gene data show CDR1 as GTSNPN and CDR2 as SVGIG (reference sequence). The CDR3 covers 15 residues. Trimming removed 1 base from V and 1 base from J, with 11 bases in between.

The chain uses TRBV28 and TRBJ2-1; 8 nucleotides agree with TRBD2. The CDR3 loop spans 16 amino acids. Germline V gene lookup returns CDR1 MDHEN and CDR2 SYDVKM. V was pared by 7 bases and J by 10 bases, with 18 bases of the junction left unmatched. The CDR3 coding sequence is TGTGCCAGCAACGGGGGGACTAGTTGGAGTATTGGGGAGCAGTTCTTC. Translation gives CASNGGTSWSIGEQFF.

This chain links TRBV30 with TRBJ1-4; no clear D. Germline loops: CDR1 GTSNPN, CDR2 SVGIG (reference sequence). Trimming removed 1 base from V and 0 bases from J, with 18 bases in between. The CDR3 covers 18 residues. This CDR3 is CAWSGGGPHFATNEKLFF. The CDR3 bases are TGTGCCTGGAGTGGGGGAGGGCCCCACTTTGCAACTAATGAAAAACTGTTTTTT.

In this sample, this clone turned up once. This chain links TRBV28 with TRBJ1-5; D unclear. CDR3 length: 11 residues. The V and J ends lost 6 bases and 5 bases respectively, with 5 bases between them. The germline gives CDR1 MDHEN, CDR2 SYDVKM. This CDR3 reads CASSLHQPQHF. As DNA, the CDR3 is TGTGCCAGCAGCCTGCATCAGCCCCAGCATTTT.

The rearrangement joins TRBV2 to TRBJ2-5, with 9 bases aligning to TRBD1. The CDR3 runs to 14 residues. Losses at the gene ends were 6 bases for V and 4 bases for J; bases not matched to a gene: 6. The germline CDR1 and CDR2 sequences are SNHLY and FYNNEI. CDR3 DNA: TGTGCCAGCAGCTGGGACAGGGCAGGAGAGACCCAGTACTTC. Its protein product is CASSWDRAGETQYF. The full variable domain, its missing parts supplied by reference TRBV2 and TRBJ2-5, is EPEVTQTPSHQVTQMGQEVILRCVPISNHLYFYWYRQILGQKVEFLVSFYNNEISEKSEIFDDQFSVERPDGSNFTLKIRSTKLEDSAMYFCASSWDRAGETQYFGPGTRLLVL.

The genes are TRBV10-3 and TRBJ2-1; the D is unclear. The CDR3 is 13 amino acids. The germline V gene encodes CDR1 ENHRY and CDR2 SYGVKD. Deletions cut 3 bases from V and 4 bases from J, with 7 bases between. CDR3 protein: CAISEGVYNEQFF. CDR3 in DNA: TGTGCCATCAGTGAAGGAGTTTACAATGAGCAGTTCTTC.

This clone was counted between two and nine times. The gene calls are TRBV9 and TRBJ2-7; D uncertain. The CDR3 extends over 14 amino acids. The V end was cut by 4 bases, the J end by 4 bases, with 15 bases between. CDR1 SGDLS and CDR2 YYNGEE come from the germline V gene. The CDR3 DNA sequence: TGTGCCAGCAGCTTCCTCTTGGACGGTTACGAGCAGTACTTC. This gives the protein CASSFLLDGYEQYF.

In its sample, this clone was seen a few times. The chain is built from TRBV28 and TRBJ1-2, with D perhaps matching TRBD1 (6 bases). V lost 3 bases, J lost 5 bases, and 13 bases lay in between. The CDR3 length is 14 residues. CDR1 is MDHEN and CDR2 is SYDVKM in the germline V gene. CDR3 sequence (DNA): TGTGCCAGCAGTTTGGCCAGGGGTATTTATGGCTACACCTTC. Translated, it gives CASSLARGIYGYTF.

The CDR3 protein is CATETGIGSYEQYF. CDR3 nucleotides: TGTGCCACCGAAACAGGGATAGGATCCTACGAGCAGTACTTC. V is TRBV28 and J is TRBJ2-7, with a possible D match to TRBD1 (6 bases). Germline CDR1 is MDHEN and CDR2 is SYDVKM. This CDR3 has 14 amino acids. The V gene lost 10 bases and the J gene lost 1 base, with 17 bases spanning the gap.

This clone has just a few counts. The CDR3, as DNA: TGTGCCAGCAGCTTGCGACTAGCGGGGGGCCACAATGAGCAGTTCTTC. It encodes CASSLRLAGGHNEQFF. This chain uses TRBV5-5 with TRBJ2-1; 13 bases align to TRBD2. The CDR3 spans 16 residues. Germline CDR1 is SGHKS and CDR2 is YYEKEE (reference sequence). The J segment lost 5 bases and the V segment lost 1 base, leaving 3 bases of the junction unmatched.